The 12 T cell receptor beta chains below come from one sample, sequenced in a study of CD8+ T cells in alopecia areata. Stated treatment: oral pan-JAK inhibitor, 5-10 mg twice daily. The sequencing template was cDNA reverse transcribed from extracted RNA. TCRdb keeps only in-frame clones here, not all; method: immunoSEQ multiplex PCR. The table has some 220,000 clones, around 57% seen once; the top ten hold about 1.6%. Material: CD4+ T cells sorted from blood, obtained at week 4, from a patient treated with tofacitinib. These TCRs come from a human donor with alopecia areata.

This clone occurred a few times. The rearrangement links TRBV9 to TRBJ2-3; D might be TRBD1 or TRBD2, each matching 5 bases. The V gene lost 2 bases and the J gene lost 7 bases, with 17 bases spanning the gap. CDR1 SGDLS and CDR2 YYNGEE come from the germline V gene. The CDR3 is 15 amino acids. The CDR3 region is CASSVEDTTLNTQYF. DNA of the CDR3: TGTGCCAGCAGCGTGGAGGACACAACCCTCAATACGCAGTATTTT.

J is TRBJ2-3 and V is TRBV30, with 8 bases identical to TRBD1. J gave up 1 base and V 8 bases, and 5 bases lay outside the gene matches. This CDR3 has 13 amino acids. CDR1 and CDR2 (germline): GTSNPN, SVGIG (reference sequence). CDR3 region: CARETGGTDTQYF. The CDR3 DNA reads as TGTGCCCGCGAGACAGGGGGCACAGATACGCAGTATTTT.

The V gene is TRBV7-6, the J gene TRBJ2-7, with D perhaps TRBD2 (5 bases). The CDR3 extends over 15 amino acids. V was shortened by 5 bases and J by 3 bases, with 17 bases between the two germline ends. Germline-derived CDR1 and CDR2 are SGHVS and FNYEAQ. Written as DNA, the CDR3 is TGTGCCAGCAGCCCGCCTAGCCGGGAACTCTACGAGCAGTACTTC. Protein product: CASSPPSRELYEQYF.

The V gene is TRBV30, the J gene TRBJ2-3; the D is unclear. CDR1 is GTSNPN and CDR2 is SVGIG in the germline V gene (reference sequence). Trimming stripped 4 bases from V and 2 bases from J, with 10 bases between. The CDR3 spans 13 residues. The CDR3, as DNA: TGTGCCTGGACCGTCGGGTACACAGATACGCAGTATTTT. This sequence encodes CAWTVGYTDTQYF.

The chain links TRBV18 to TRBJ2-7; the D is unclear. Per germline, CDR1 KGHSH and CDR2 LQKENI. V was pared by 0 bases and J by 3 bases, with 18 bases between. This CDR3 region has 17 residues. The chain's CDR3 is CASSPPKSADKSYEQYF. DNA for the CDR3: TGTGCCAGCTCACCACCTAAGTCGGCGGATAAAAGCTACGAGCAGTACTTC. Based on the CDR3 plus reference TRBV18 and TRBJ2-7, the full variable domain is NAGVMQNPRHLVRRRGQEARLRCSPMKGHSHVYWYRQLPEEGLKFMVYLQKENIIDESGMPKERFSAEFPKEGPSILRIQQVVRGDSAAYFCASSPPKSADKSYEQYFGPGTRLTVT.

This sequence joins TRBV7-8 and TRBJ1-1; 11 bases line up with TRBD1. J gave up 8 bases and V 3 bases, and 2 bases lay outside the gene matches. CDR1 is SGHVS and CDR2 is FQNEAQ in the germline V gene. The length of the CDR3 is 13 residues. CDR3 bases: TGTGCCAGCAGCTTCCGGACAGGGGGCGAAGCTTTCTTT. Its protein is CASSFRTGGEAFF. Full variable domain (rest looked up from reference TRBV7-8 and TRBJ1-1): GAGVSQSPRYKVAKRGQDVALRCDPISGHVSLFWYQQALGQGPEFLTYFQNEAQLDKSGLPSDRFFAERPEGSVSTLKIQRTQQEDSAVYLCASSFRTGGEAFFGQGTRLTVV.

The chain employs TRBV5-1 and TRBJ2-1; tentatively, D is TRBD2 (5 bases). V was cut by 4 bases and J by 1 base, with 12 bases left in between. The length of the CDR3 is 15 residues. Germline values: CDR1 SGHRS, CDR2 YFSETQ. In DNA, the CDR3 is TGCGCCAGCAGCCCCTGGACGGGGTCCTACAATGAGCAGTTCTTC. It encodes CASSPWTGSYNEQFF.

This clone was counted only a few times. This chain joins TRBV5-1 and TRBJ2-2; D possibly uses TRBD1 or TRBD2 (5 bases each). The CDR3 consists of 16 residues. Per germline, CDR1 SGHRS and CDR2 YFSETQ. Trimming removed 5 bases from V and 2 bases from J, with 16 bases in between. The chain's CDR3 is CASRTAGTVNTGELFF. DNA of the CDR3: TGCGCCAGCAGAACAGCCGGGACGGTAAACACCGGGGAGCTGTTTTTT.

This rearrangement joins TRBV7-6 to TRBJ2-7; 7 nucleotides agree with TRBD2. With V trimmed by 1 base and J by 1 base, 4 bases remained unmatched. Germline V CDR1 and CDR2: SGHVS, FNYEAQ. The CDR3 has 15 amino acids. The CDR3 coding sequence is TGTGCCAGCAGCTTAGAGGCTAGCGGATCCTACGAGCAGTACTTC. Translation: CASSLEASGSYEQYF.

CDR3: CASSQSTENGYTF. For the CDR3, the DNA is TGTGCCAGTAGTCAATCAACAGAGAATGGCTACACCTTC. The chain couples TRBV19 to TRBJ1-2; D gene uncertain. This CDR3 is 13 amino acids long. V gave up 5 bases and J gave up 6 bases, with 13 bases separating them. The germline V gene encodes CDR1 LNHDA and CDR2 SQIVND (reference sequence).

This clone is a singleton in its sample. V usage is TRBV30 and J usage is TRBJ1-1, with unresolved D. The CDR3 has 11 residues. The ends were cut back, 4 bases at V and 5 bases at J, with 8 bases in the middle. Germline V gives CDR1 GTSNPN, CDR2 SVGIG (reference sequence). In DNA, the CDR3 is TGTGCCTGGACCCTACTTACTGAAGCTTTCTTT. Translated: CAWTLLTEAFF.

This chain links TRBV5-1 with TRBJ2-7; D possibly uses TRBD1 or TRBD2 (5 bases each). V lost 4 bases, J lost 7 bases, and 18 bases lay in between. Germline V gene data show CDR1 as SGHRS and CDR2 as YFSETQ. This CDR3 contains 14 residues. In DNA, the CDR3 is TGCGCCAGCAGCCCCGGACAAGCGGTTTGGGAGCAGTACTTC. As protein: CASSPGQAVWEQYF. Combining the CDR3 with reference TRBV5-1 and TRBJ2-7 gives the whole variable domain KAGVTQTPRYLIKTRGQQVTLSCSPISGHRSVSWYQQTPGQGLQFLFEYFSETQRNKGNFPGRFSGRQFSNSRSEMNVSTLELGDSALYLCASSPGQAVWEQYFGPGTRLTVT.